What follows are 7 T cell receptor beta chains derived from one specimen sequenced in a study of radiation and T cells in renal cell carcinoma. Some clones are missing from TCRdb's copy, which holds only in-frame ones; the method was immunoSEQ multiplex PCR. The table shows 20,000 or so clones, with about 51% occurring only once. Documented treatment: 15 Gy SBRT to primary tumor, nephrectomy 4 weeks later. The sequenced sample was tumor tissue, obtained from a patient whose treatment included radiotherapy and nephrectomy. The receptors here all came from a woman in her forties or fifties with renal cell carcinoma.

V gene TRBV9 combines with J gene TRBJ1-2; D is uncertain. The ends were cut back, 3 bases at V and 0 bases at J, with 15 bases in the middle. The CDR3 has 16 residues. Germline loops: CDR1 SGDLS, CDR2 YYNGEE. The CDR3 nucleotides are TGTGCCAGCAGCGCCTTTGGGAGTAGCCCTAACTATGGCTACACCTTC. It specifies CASSAFGSSPNYGYTF. Full variable domain (rest looked up from reference TRBV9 and TRBJ1-2): DSGVTQTPKHLITATGQRVTLRCSPRSGDLSVYWYQQSLDQGLQFLIQYYNGEERAKGNILERFSAQQFPDLHSELNLSSLELGDSALYFCASSAFGSSPNYGYTFGSGTRLTVV.

The chain joins TRBV4-3 to TRBJ2-3; 10 bases are shared with TRBD2. The CDR3 is 16 residues long. CDR1 is LGHNA and CDR2 is YSLEER in the germline V gene. Trimming at V came to 3 bases and at J to 0 bases, leaving 3 bases not matched to a gene. The CDR3 loop is CASSHHSGGSTDTQYF. In DNA form, the CDR3 reads TGCGCCAGCAGCCATCATAGCGGGGGGAGCACAGATACGCAGTATTTT.

This clone appeared many times. The chain employs TRBV7-3 and TRBJ1-2; perhaps TRBD1 as D (5 bases). The CDR3 covers 12 residues. Germline CDR1 and CDR2: SGHTA and FQGTGA. The V end lost 4 bases, the J end lost 6 bases, and 9 bases lay between the germline ends. The CDR3 is CASSSDRHGYTF. The CDR3 DNA reads TGTGCCAGCAGCTCCGACAGACATGGCTACACCTTC.

This rearrangement joins TRBV14 to TRBJ2-3; 7 bases are a match to TRBD2. CDR1 and CDR2 from the germline V gene are SGHDN and FVKESK. With 5 bases clipped from V and 2 bases from J, the junction kept 4 bases outside the gene matches. The CDR3 is 14 residues long. The CDR3 nucleotides are TGTGCCAGCAGCGTCCGGGACTACACAGATACGCAGTATTTT. This codes for CASSVRDYTDTQYF.

This clone has a handful of counts. The rearrangement links TRBV7-9 to TRBJ2-7; D is uncertain. The V gene's germline CDR1 is SEHNR and CDR2 FQNEAQ (reference sequence). V lost 5 bases, J lost 5 bases, and 4 bases lay in between. The CDR3 loop spans 10 amino acids. Here the CDR3 reads CASSTHEQYF. For the CDR3, the DNA is TGTGCCAGCAGCACTCACGAGCAGTACTTC.

The chain links TRBV7-8 to TRBJ2-7, with 7 bases lining up with TRBD2. This CDR3 is built from 16 residues. The V segment lost 1 base and the J segment 2 bases; nucleotides outside the gene matches: 8. Germline assignment: CDR1 SGHVS and CDR2 FQNEAQ. The CDR3: CASSLVLAVRAYEQYF. CDR3 sequence (DNA): TGTGCCAGCAGCTTAGTGCTAGCGGTTAGGGCCTACGAGCAGTACTTC.

This clone was picked up a small number of times. The chain is built from TRBV6-5 and TRBJ1-1; D unresolved. Germline CDR1 MNHEY, CDR2 SVGAGI. CDR3 length: 13 residues. Trimming removed 0 bases at V and 11 bases at J, with 13 bases between. CDR3 coding DNA: TGTGCCAGCAGTTACTCGACCTCAATGGGGGCTTTCTTT. Protein sequence: CASSYSTSMGAFF.